This record looks at one T cell receptor beta chain sequence and its context. Germline CDR1 and CDR2: SGHAT and FQNNGV. Trimming pared 4 bases from V and 0 bases from J, leaving 11 bases between. This CDR3 region has 15 residues. Researchers took RNA transcripts and amplified TCR beta CDR3 regions from them. The workflow started with a first-round RT-PCR run with HTBI primers and then moved on to a second-round multiplex PCR. TCRdb reanalysed the multiplex PCR reads using MiXCR and keeps one entry per CDR3 protein. The table has around 1,200,000 distinct CDR3 sequences, about two fifths seen once. This sample stems from a study of Graves' ophthalmopathy and Graves' hyperthyroidism. Diagnoses were established from clinical symptoms, serum thyroxine, TRAb, thyroid ultrasound and orbital computed tomography.

This chain uses TRBV11-2 with TRBJ2-3; perhaps TRBD2 as D (6 bases). What was sequenced was peripheral blood or thyroid tissue (not recorded which). This TCR came from an adult man with Graves' hyperthyroidism. The CDR3, as DNA: TGTGCCAGCAGCTCAAATAGCGGTAGCACAGATACGCAGTATTTT. This codes for CASSSNSGSTDTQYF.